The T cell receptor beta chain described here comes from a study of shared clonotypes between healthy human individuals. Study-level background: Ranging from 18 to 49 in age, donors were two women and a few men. Study conclusions and caveats: Memory subsets generally showed smaller estimated richness than naive subsets did.

About this clone itself: Its antigen is not identified.

Every subset had its genomic DNA shared out evenly among several immunoSEQ plates. Repertoires were generated with immunoSEQ multiplex PCR, while TCRdb's copy carries only in-frame clones and drops some. This sample has about 380,000 clones, with around 96% found just once. The material sequenced was memory CD8+ T cells sorted from blood. Sample subset: CD45RO+ cells pooled with CCR7-negative TemRA cells. This TCR was sampled from a man aged 25 to 40 in good health.

CDR3: CASPSGTSGRPEQYF. For the CDR3, the DNA is TGTGCCAGCCCATCAGGGACTAGCGGGAGACCCGAGCAGTACTTC. The genes are TRBV2 and TRBJ2-7, with 14 bases lining up with TRBD2. Germline V gene data show CDR1 as SNHLY and CDR2 as FYNNEI. The V gene end was trimmed by 8 bases and the J gene end by 6 bases; junction bases not matched to a gene: 9. The CDR3 contains 15 residues.